The source of this T cell receptor (beta chain) is a study of OX40 agonist ivuxolimab in advanced cancers. Study in general: Three individuals attained partial responses, comprising one hepatocellular carcinoma case and two cutaneous melanoma cases.

Deletions cut 7 bases from V and 2 bases from J, with 9 bases between. Germline lookup yields CDR1 WSHSY and CDR2 SAAADI. This CDR3 is 12 amino acids long. Researchers took blood at baseline, on cycle 4 day 1, and on cycle 7 day 1. The data were produced by immunoSEQ multiplex PCR, yet TCRdb's version contains in-frame clones alone and is incomplete. The data show about 32,000 clones, roughly 84% seen once. Sequences were derived from CD4+ or CD8+ T cells sorted from blood, sampled in a trial of the OX40 agonist ivuxolimab. The chain has TRBV10-2 and TRBJ2-7; D unresolved. The origin of this receptor is an adult with an advanced solid tumor such as melanoma, head and neck, liver or kidney cancer. The CDR3: CASKGGPYEQYF. CDR3 bases: TGCGCCAGCAAGGGCGGACCCTACGAGCAGTACTTC.